A selection of T cell receptor beta chains follows, all from one sample in a study of response to subunit inactivated influenza vaccine. TCRdb reprocessed the RT-PCR reads via MiXCR and lists one record per CDR3 protein. The table has fewer than 400,000 distinct CDR3 sequences, roughly a fifth seen once. The source material was PBMCs from blood, sampled about 20 months after vaccination. Source of these receptors: a man aged 50-75 years who received an inactivated influenza vaccine. Both conserved end residues are part of each CDR3. The D gene is left open where the match is weak. Clone size appears in some rows only: once, few, many, or a class for an expanded clone.

size: few
J: TRBJ1-4
D: TRBD1
length: 15
V: TRBV6-5
CDR3: CASSHTGGLGEKLFF
DNA: TGTGCCAGCAGTCACACAGGGGGCTTGGGTGAAAAACTGTTTTTT

size: few
J: TRBJ2-2
D: NA
length: 14
V: TRBV9
CDR3: CASSVVSTTGELFF
DNA: TGTGCCAGCAGCGTAGTTTCGACCACCGGGGAGCTGTTTTTT

size: NA
J: TRBJ2-2
D: NA
length: 13
V: TRBV30
CDR3: CAWSARGYGELFF
DNA: TGTGCCTGGAGTGCCAGGGGCTACGGGGAGCTGTTTTTT

size: NA
J: TRBJ2-3
D: NA
length: 15
V: TRBV9
CDR3: CASSVGQFSTDTQYF
DNA: TGTGCCAGCAGCGTAGGTCAGTTTAGCACAGATACGCAGTATTTT

size: once
J: TRBJ2-5
D: NA
length: 16
V: TRBV9
CDR3: CASSVTPQGRQETQYF
DNA: TGTGCCAGCAGCGTAACCCCACAGGGTAGGCAAGAGACCCAGTACTTC

size: many
J: TRBJ1-1
D: NA
length: 14
V: TRBV29-1
CDR3: CSVAPRGRNTEAFF
DNA: TGCAGCGTTGCTCCCCGGGGGCGGAACACTGAAGCTTTCTTT

size: NA
J: TRBJ1-2
D: TRBD1
length: 13
V: TRBV12-3/TRBV12-4
CDR3: CASSWTGGRGYTF
DNA: TGTGCCAGCAGCTGGACAGGGGGCAGAGGCTACACCTTC

size: few
J: TRBJ2-1
D: NA
length: 13
V: TRBV7-9
CDR3: CASSFLPGNEQFF
DNA: TGTGCCAGCAGCTTCCTGCCGGGGAATGAGCAGTTCTTC

size: NA
J: TRBJ2-4
D: TRBD1
length: 18
V: TRBV12-3/TRBV12-4
CDR3: CASSFFVGQGAAKNIQYF
DNA: TGTGCCAGCAGTTTTTTTGTTGGGCAGGGGGCCGCCAAAAACATTCAGTACTTC

size: NA
J: TRBJ1-4
D: NA
length: 15
V: TRBV7-8
CDR3: CASSSLYRANEKLFF
DNA: TGTGCCAGCAGCTCCCTGTACAGGGCTAATGAAAAACTGTTTTTT

size: NA
J: TRBJ1-5
D: NA
length: 16
V: TRBV5-5
CDR3: CASSFLSGDSNQPQHF
DNA: TGTGCCAGCAGTTTTTTGTCGGGGGATAGCAATCAGCCCCAGCATTTT

size: few
J: TRBJ1-3
D: NA
length: 14
V: TRBV6-1
CDR3: CATSTLRTPGTIYF
DNA: TGTGCCACTTCGACCCTCCGGACCCCAGGGACCATATATTTT

size: NA
J: TRBJ2-1
D: NA
length: 18
V: TRBV12-3/TRBV12-4
CDR3: CASSRIRGGTVSYNEQFF
DNA: TGTGCCAGCAGCCGGATACGGGGAGGCACGGTCTCCTACAATGAGCAGTTCTTC

size: NA
J: TRBJ1-2
D: NA
length: 14
V: TRBV28
CDR3: CASSLPGAQYGYTF
DNA: TGTGCCAGCAGTTTGCCCGGGGCACAGTATGGCTACACCTTC

size: few
J: TRBJ1-3
D: TRBD1
length: 15
V: TRBV12-3/TRBV12-4
CDR3: CASSPRTGGGNTIYF
DNA: TGTGCCAGCAGTCCCAGGACAGGGGGAGGCAACACCATATATTTT

size: NA
J: TRBJ2-7
D: NA
length: 18
V: TRBV12-3/TRBV12-4
CDR3: CASSFAGSSRGRKYEQYF
DNA: TGTGCCAGCAGTTTCGCCGGTAGCTCCAGGGGCCGAAAATACGAGCAGTACTTC

size: few
J: TRBJ1-5
D: NA
length: 17
V: TRBV19
CDR3: CATPPRTGSLSNQPQHF
DNA: TGTGCCACCCCCCCCCGGACCGGGAGCCTTAGCAATCAGCCCCAGCATTTT

size: NA
J: TRBJ2-3
D: NA
length: 16
V: TRBV12-3/TRBV12-4
CDR3: CASSFQMRRVADTQYF
DNA: TGTGCCAGCAGTTTCCAAATGAGGAGGGTCGCAGATACGCAGTATTTT

size: few
J: TRBJ2-1
D: NA
length: 13
V: TRBV3-1
CDR3: CASSQEQGYEQFF
DNA: TGTGCCAGCAGCCAAGAGCAGGGGTATGAGCAGTTCTTC

size: few
J: TRBJ2-7
D: NA
length: 16
V: TRBV5-1
CDR3: CASSLVPTVSSNEQYF
DNA: TGCGCCAGCAGCTTGGTACCGACCGTGTCCTCCAACGAGCAGTACTTC

size: NA
J: TRBJ1-1
D: TRBD1
length: 18
V: TRBV6-5
CDR3: CASSYSMDRGPSNTEAFF
DNA: TGTGCCAGCAGTTACTCGATGGACAGGGGGCCATCGAACACTGAAGCTTTCTTT

size: NA
J: TRBJ1-6
D: NA
length: 14
V: TRBV16
CDR3: CASSEGVRRSPLHF
DNA: TGTGCCAGCAGCGAAGGAGTTCGGCGCTCACCCCTCCACTTT

size: NA
J: TRBJ2-5
D: NA
length: 14
V: TRBV28
CDR3: CASSLGRRWETQYF
DNA: TGTGCCAGCAGTTTAGGCAGACGTTGGGAGACCCAGTACTTC

size: NA
J: TRBJ2-7
D: TRBD2
length: 16
V: TRBV14
CDR3: CASSQVGLAGEIEQYF
DNA: TGTGCCAGCAGCCAAGTAGGACTAGCGGGAGAGATCGAGCAGTACTTC

size: NA
J: TRBJ2-5
D: NA
length: 13
V: TRBV11-3
CDR3: CASSLEDQETQYF
DNA: TGTGCCAGCAGCTTAGAGGACCAAGAGACCCAGTACTTC

size: NA
J: TRBJ2-7
D: NA
length: 12
V: TRBV27
CDR3: CASSPAGGEQYF
DNA: TGTGCCAGCAGTCCCGCCGGAGGCGAGCAGTACTTC

size: few
J: TRBJ2-7
D: NA
length: 13
V: TRBV3-1
CDR3: CASSQGSYYEQYF
DNA: TGTGCCAGCAGCCAAGGGTCCTACTACGAGCAGTACTTC

size: few
J: TRBJ1-2
D: NA
length: 15
V: TRBV4-2
CDR3: CASSQDGQVFNGYTF
DNA: TGTGCCAGCAGCCAAGATGGGCAGGTGTTCAATGGCTACACCTTC

size: few
J: TRBJ1-4
D: NA
length: 14
V: TRBV20-1
CDR3: CSARGVGDLQKLFF
DNA: TGCAGTGCTAGAGGGGTGGGGGACCTACAAAAACTGTTTTTT

size: NA
J: TRBJ1-3
D: NA
length: 15
V: TRBV12-3/TRBV12-4
CDR3: CASSEKGGIGNTIYF
DNA: TGTGCCAGCAGCGAAAAAGGGGGAATTGGAAACACCATATATTTT

size: NA
J: TRBJ2-5
D: NA
length: 14
V: TRBV15
CDR3: CATSSWLLSETQYF
DNA: TGTGCCACCAGCTCCTGGCTCCTAAGTGAGACCCAGTACTTC

size: many
J: TRBJ1-2
D: TRBD1
length: 13
V: TRBV28
CDR3: CASVTGQGYGYTF
DNA: TGTGCCAGCGTGACAGGGCAGGGGTATGGCTACACCTTC